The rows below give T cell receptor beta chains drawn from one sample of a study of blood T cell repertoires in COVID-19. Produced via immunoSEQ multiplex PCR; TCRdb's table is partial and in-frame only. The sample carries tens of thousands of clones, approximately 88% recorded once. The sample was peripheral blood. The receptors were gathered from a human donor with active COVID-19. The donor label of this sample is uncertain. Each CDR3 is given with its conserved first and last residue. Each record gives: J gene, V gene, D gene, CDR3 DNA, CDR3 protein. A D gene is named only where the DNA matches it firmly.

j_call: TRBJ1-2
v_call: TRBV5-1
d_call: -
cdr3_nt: TGCGCCAGCAGCATTTCATACAGGGACGGCTACACCTTC
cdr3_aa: CASSISYRDGYTF

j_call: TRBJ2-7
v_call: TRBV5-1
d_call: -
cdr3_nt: TGCGCCAGCAGCTTGGGAGCGGCGGGGTCCTCTAAAATCTACGAGCAGTACTTC
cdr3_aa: CASSLGAAGSSKIYEQYF

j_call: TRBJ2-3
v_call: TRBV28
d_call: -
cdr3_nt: TGTGCCAGCAGTTTTGGCGGGGAAATAGATACGCAGTATTTT
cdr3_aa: CASSFGGEIDTQYF

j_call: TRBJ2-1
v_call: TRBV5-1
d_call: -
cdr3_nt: TGCGCCAGCAGCTTGGTTGGGGATGAGGGCAATGAGCAGTTCTTC
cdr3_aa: CASSLVGDEGNEQFF

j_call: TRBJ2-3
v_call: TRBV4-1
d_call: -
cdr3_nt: TGCGCCAGCAGCCAAGATCCGGGAGAAGATACGCAGTATTTT
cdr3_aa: CASSQDPGEDTQYF

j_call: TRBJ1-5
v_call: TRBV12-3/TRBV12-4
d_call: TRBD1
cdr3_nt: TGTGCCAGCAGCCGGGACAGACAGCCCCAGCATTTT
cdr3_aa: CASSRDRQPQHF

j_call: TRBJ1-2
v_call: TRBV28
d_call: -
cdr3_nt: TGTGCCAGCAGTTCGGTACAGGGAAATTATGGCTACACCTTC
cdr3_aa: CASSSVQGNYGYTF

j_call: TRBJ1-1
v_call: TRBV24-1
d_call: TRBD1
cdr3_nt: TGTGATCAGGGGTCCCTCGGGCTACAGGGGCCCTTCGTCACTGAAGCTTTCTTT
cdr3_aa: CDQGSLGLQGPFVTEAFF

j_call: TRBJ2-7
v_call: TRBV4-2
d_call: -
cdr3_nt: TGTGCCAGCAGCCAAAGCAAACAGGGTAAGGACGAGCAGTACTTC
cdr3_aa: CASSQSKQGKDEQYF

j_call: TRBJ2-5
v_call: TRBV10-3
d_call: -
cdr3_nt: TGTGCCATCAGTGAGTCCTTAGCGGTTGGGAGTATGGGACGAGAGACCCAGTACTTC
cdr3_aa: CAISESLAVGSMGRETQYF

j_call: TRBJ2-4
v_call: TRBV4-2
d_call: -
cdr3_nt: TGTGCCAGCAGCCAAGATATTTATGCGGCGGGCCAGCGTCAGACCAAAAACATTCAGTACTTC
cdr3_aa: CASSQDIYAAGQRQTKNIQYF